Below are 8 T cell receptor beta chains sequenced from a single sample in a study of sequential checkpoint blockade in melanoma. The protocol was immunoSEQ multiplex PCR, while the TCRdb copy is restricted to in-frame clones and leaves out a portion. The sample has 25,000 to 35,000 clones, about 83% seen once; the top ten hold around 16%. Treatment meaning: randomized to nivolumab then ipilimumab (arm A) or the reverse (arm B). This specimen consisted of CD8+ T cells sorted from blood (inferred from file names), obtained from a patient given nivolumab and ipilimumab in sequence. These receptors all come from a human donor with melanoma.

This rearrangement joins TRBV2 to TRBJ2-7; 8 nucleotides agree with TRBD1. CDR1 and CDR2 (germline): SNHLY, FYNNEI. This CDR3 contains 13 residues. The junction had 6 bases not matched to a gene; V was cut back by 10 bases and J by 1 base. CDR3 in amino acids: CAKGTGQSYEQYF. CDR3 nucleotides: TGTGCCAAGGGGACAGGACAATCCTACGAGCAGTACTTC.

The rearrangement links TRBV14 to TRBJ2-3, with 7 bases matching TRBD2. Germline trimming cut 3 bases from V and 0 bases from J; bases unmatched to any gene: 3. This CDR3 comprises 15 residues. CDR1 is SGHDN and CDR2 is FVKESK in the germline V gene. This chain's CDR3 is CASSQRRGSTDTQYF. The CDR3 DNA sequence: TGTGCCAGCAGCCAGAGGCGGGGGAGCACAGATACGCAGTATTTT.

V is TRBV29-1 and J is TRBJ2-1; no reliable D call. Germline CDR1 reads SQVTM; CDR2 reads ANQGSEA. V lost 4 bases, J lost 4 bases, and 5 bases lay in between. CDR3 length: 11 amino acids. In nucleotides, the CDR3 is TGCAGCGTTGTCAGATACAATGAGCAGTTCTTC. Its translation is CSVVRYNEQFF.

This clone came up a few times. V and J are TRBV5-4 and TRBJ2-7, with 8 bases lining up with TRBD2. The CDR3 is 17 residues long. V was clipped by 3 bases and J by 2 bases; unmatched bases: 13. Germline-derived CDR1 and CDR2 are SGHNT and YYREEE (reference sequence). CDR3 sequence reads: CASSSPGGRLKTYEQYF. In DNA form, the CDR3 reads TGTGCCAGCAGCTCGCCGGGGGGGAGGTTAAAAACCTACGAGCAGTACTTC.

V and J are TRBV4-1 and TRBJ1-2; D is perhaps TRBD1 (5 bases). V dropped 4 bases and J dropped 4 bases, with 19 bases sitting between them. From germline, CDR1 is MGHRA and CDR2 YSYEKL. CDR3 length equals 16 residues. The CDR3 DNA is TGCGCCAGCAGCCCCTCGGACGTCGTGGGGGGCTATGGCTACACCTTC. Encoded protein: CASSPSDVVGGYGYTF.

V is TRBV19 and J is TRBJ2-1; D might be TRBD1 (6 bases). The germline V gene encodes CDR1 LNHDA and CDR2 SQIVND (reference sequence). V was pared by 7 bases and J by 6 bases, with 19 bases between. This CDR3 region has 15 residues. The CDR3 coding sequence is TGTGCCAGTAACGACGGTTTGGGGACAAGCAATGAGCAGTTCTTC. This gives the protein CASNDGLGTSNEQFF.

The chain recombines TRBV5-4 with TRBJ2-7; 9 bases match TRBD1. Germline-derived CDR1 and CDR2 are SGHNT and YYREEE (reference sequence). V shed 4 bases and J 3 bases; nucleotides not matched to a gene: 5. The CDR3 is 14 residues long. DNA for the CDR3: TGTGCCAGCAGCCTGGGACAGGGCCTCTACGAGCAGTACTTC. This encodes CASSLGQGLYEQYF.

The chain is built from TRBV7-9 and TRBJ2-7, with D hard to call. Germline V gene lookup returns CDR1 SEHNR and CDR2 FQNEAQ (reference sequence). This CDR3 contains 12 residues. The V gene lost 4 bases and the J gene lost 2 bases, with 6 bases spanning the gap. The CDR3 DNA sequence: TGTGCCAGCAGCTACATTACCTACGAGCAGTACTTC. It specifies CASSYITYEQYF.